The sequence of this T cell receptor (beta chain) was determined in a study of T cells expressing NK-cell markers. Overall study context: Out of eight donors sequenced, seven tested HCMV-seropositive and the remaining one seronegative.

The germline V gene has CDR1 MNHNS and CDR2 SASEGT. The CDR3 covers 14 residues. Comment on this clonotype: What it recognizes is unknown.

TCRdb reprocessed the 5' RACE reads and reports one entry per CDR3 protein, with no DNA. The sample holds 550,000 or so distinct CDR3 sequences. Study-wide results and caveats: HCMV specificity of the expanded NKG2C+ T cell clones was not established.

Sample: blood T cells: a sorted CD56 or NKG2C T cell subset, CD4+ or CD8+ T cells, or bulk PBMC T cells (not recorded which). This chain connects TRBV6-1 to TRBJ2-2; without DNA, the TCRdb call of TRBD1 cannot be checked. This TCR derives from a man between 18 and 29 years old in good health. This CDR3 reads CASQRQGVIGELFF.